These 17 T cell receptor beta chains originate from one sample sequenced in a study of blood T cells in healthy people across ages. It was with a sample-barcoded 5' primer and a J-beta primer mix that a second PCR of roughly 6 to 12 cycles was run. TCRdb reprocessed the 5' RACE reads with MiXCR, giving one entry per CDR3 protein. This table holds some 1.6 million distinct CDR3 sequences, approximately 32% found once. The sample comprised blood. The source of these receptors is a woman aged 25 to 39 in good health.

This clonotype was counted a few times. The chain carries TRBV5-1 and TRBJ2-2; TRBD2 matches at 9 bases. V lost 4 bases to trimming and J lost 4 bases; unmatched junction nucleotides: 2. Germline CDR1 SGHRS, CDR2 YFSETQ. The CDR3 length is 14 residues. The CDR3 DNA reads as TGCGCCAGCAGCGAGGGACTAGCCACCGGGGAGCTGTTTTTT. The encoded protein is CASSEGLATGELFF.

The V call is TRBV20-1, the J call TRBJ1-1; possibly TRBD1 for D (5 bases). V dropped 2 bases and J dropped 5 bases, with 18 bases sitting between them. CDR1 and CDR2 from the germline V gene are DFQATT and SNEGSKA (reference sequence). This CDR3 is 15 amino acids long. CDR3 DNA sequence: TGCAGTGCTAGAAAAGGACCCATCGGGGGGACTGAAGCTTTCTTT. Amino acids: CSARKGPIGGTEAFF.

In its sample, this clonotype was seen a few times. The rearrangement uses TRBV29-1 and TRBJ1-2, with D perhaps TRBD1 (6 bases). The length of the CDR3 is 14 residues. The germline V and J ends were trimmed by 7 bases and 2 bases, with 17 bases remaining between them. Germline CDR1 and CDR2: SQVTM and ANQGSEA. The CDR3 nucleotides are TGCAGCGCCGGAACACAGGGAAGAAACTATGGCTACACCTTC. As protein: CSAGTQGRNYGYTF.

This clonotype appeared a few times. The J gene is TRBJ1-2, the V gene TRBV10-3, with D tentatively TRBD1 (5 bases). With 10 bases removed from V and 4 bases from J, the gap between germline ends came to 13 bases. The CDR3 sequence is 12 residues long. Germline V gene sequence: CDR1 ENHRY, CDR2 SYGVKD. The CDR3, as DNA: TGTGCCACCAGGGAGGGCCTCTATGGCTACACCTTC. This gives the protein CATREGLYGYTF.

V usage is TRBV11-2 and J usage is TRBJ1-1, with a possible D match to TRBD1 (5 bases). Deletions cut 2 bases from V and 3 bases from J, with 13 bases between. The germline V gene has CDR1 SGHAT and CDR2 FQNNGV. The CDR3 has 15 amino acids. The CDR3 loop is CASSLSVRGDTEAFF. DNA for the CDR3: TGTGCCAGCAGCTTAAGTGTACGGGGGGACACTGAAGCTTTCTTT.

This clonotype appeared a few times. J is TRBJ2-7 and V is TRBV6-1; D may be TRBD2 (5 bases). V was shortened by 1 base and J by 5 bases, with 18 bases between the two germline ends. The CDR3 contains 16 residues. CDR1 and CDR2 (germline): MNHNS, SASEGT. The CDR3 DNA reads TGTGCCAGCAGTGAAGGGCGTCGGACTCTTAAACACGAGCAGTACTTC. Translated: CASSEGRRTLKHEQYF.

This clonotype was counted only a few times. The chain has TRBV6-1 and TRBJ2-5, with D unclear. V dropped 6 bases and J dropped 5 bases, with 25 bases sitting between them. This CDR3 is 17 amino acids long. The germline V gene encodes CDR1 MNHNS and CDR2 SASEGT. The CDR3 region has the DNA TGTGCCAGCAGCGGGCCTTGGTGGGTAGCATCCCGGGAGACCCAGTACTTC. This translates into CASSGPWWVASRETQYF.

This clonotype turned up a few times. The chain combines TRBV7-2 with TRBJ2-1, with D possibly being TRBD1 (6 bases). Trimming removed 3 bases at V and 6 bases at J, with 12 bases between. Germline CDR1 is SGHTA and CDR2 is FQGNSA. There are 14 residues in the CDR3. The CDR3 loop is CASSFNDRSNEQFF. The CDR3 bases are TGTGCCAGCAGCTTCAACGACAGGTCCAATGAGCAGTTCTTC.

Only a few counts were recorded for this clonotype. The J gene is TRBJ2-3, the V gene TRBV9; no reliable D call. Germline-derived CDR1 and CDR2 are SGDLS and YYNGEE. Between the trimmed V and J ends, which lost 2 bases and 2 bases, there was a span of 3 bases. The CDR3 covers 12 residues. The CDR3 sequence: CASSVFTDTQYF. Here the CDR3 DNA reads TGTGCCAGCAGCGTCTTCACAGATACGCAGTATTTT. Looking up the rest from reference TRBV9 and TRBJ2-3 gives the full variable domain: DSGVTQTPKHLITATGQRVTLRCSPRSGDLSVYWYQQSLDQGLQFLIQYYNGEERAKGNILERFSAQQFPDLHSELNLSSLELGDSALYFCASSVFTDTQYFGPGTRLTVL.

The sample holds many counts of this clonotype. The V and J genes are TRBV5-1 and TRBJ2-5; 7 positions agree with TRBD2. There are 14 residues in the CDR3. Germline V lookup: CDR1 SGHRS, CDR2 YFSETQ. The junction had 5 bases not matched to a gene; V was cut back by 1 base and J by 5 bases. CDR3 loop: CASSLSQGGETQYF. DNA for the CDR3: TGCGCCAGCAGCTTGAGCCAGGGAGGGGAGACCCAGTACTTC. The variable domain in full, completed from reference TRBV5-1 and TRBJ2-5, reads KAGVTQTPRYLIKTRGQQVTLSCSPISGHRSVSWYQQTPGQGLQFLFEYFSETQRNKGNFPGRFSGRQFSNSRSEMNVSTLELGDSALYLCASSLSQGGETQYFGPGTRLLVL.

This chain uses TRBV7-9 with TRBJ2-1, with TRBD1 as a possible D gene (6 bases). The CDR3 sequence is 16 residues long. The V gene lost 5 bases and the J gene lost 3 bases, with 17 bases spanning the gap. Germline CDR1 SEHNR, CDR2 FQNEAQ (reference sequence). In DNA, the CDR3 is TGTGCCAGCAGCGCTACTGGGGGCCTAAGCTACAATGAGCAGTTCTTC. This translates into CASSATGGLSYNEQFF.

In this sample, this clonotype turned up a few times. The V and J genes are TRBV2 and TRBJ2-1, with 7 bases fitting TRBD1. With V trimmed by 4 bases and J by 4 bases, 10 bases remained unmatched. Germline loops: CDR1 SNHLY, CDR2 FYNNEI. The CDR3 runs to 16 residues. CDR3 amino acids: CASSGYSRGRYNEQFF. The CDR3 DNA sequence: TGTGCCAGCAGTGGGTACTCAAGGGGGCGTTACAATGAGCAGTTCTTC.

The chain recombines TRBV6-1 with TRBJ1-2, with D possibly TRBD1 on 5 matching bases. V was trimmed by 6 bases and J by 6 bases, leaving 14 bases between them. The CDR3 is 13 amino acids. Germline loops: CDR1 MNHNS, CDR2 SASEGT. This CDR3 reads CASRGGSRDGYTF. DNA for the CDR3: TGTGCCAGCAGGGGGGGGAGTAGGGATGGCTACACCTTC.

This clonotype was seen at least ten times. V gene TRBV12-3 or TRBV12-4 combines with J gene TRBJ2-5, with D possibly being TRBD2 (5 bases). V dropped 7 bases and J dropped 1 base, with 10 bases sitting between them. The CDR3 consists of 13 residues. The CDR3 reads CASTRGPQETQYF. The CDR3 nucleotides are TGTGCCAGCACTCGAGGGCCCCAAGAGACCCAGTACTTC.

V gene TRBV9 combines with J gene TRBJ2-3; TRBD1 matches at 7 bases. Unmatched junction bases numbered 6, after V lost 6 bases and J lost 2 bases. This CDR3 spans 14 amino acids. Germline CDR1 and CDR2: SGDLS and YYNGEE. The CDR3 here is CASKGTEFTDTQYF. The CDR3 region has the DNA TGTGCCAGCAAGGGGACAGAGTTCACAGATACGCAGTATTTT.

The chain combines TRBV20-1 with TRBJ2-7; D not resolved. This CDR3 spans 14 amino acids. Germline V gene data show CDR1 as DFQATT and CDR2 as SNEGSKA (reference sequence). Trimming cost V 0 bases and J 4 bases, with 13 bases left between them. CDR3 DNA sequence: TGCAGTGCTAGAGATGGCAAGTTTTCTTACGAGCAGTACTTC. Amino acid sequence: CSARDGKFSYEQYF.

This clonotype was detected only a few times. The chain combines TRBV7-9 with TRBJ2-4, with 14 bases that match TRBD2. TRBJ2-7 explains the end of the DNA better; the J call may be wrong. Germline V CDR1 and CDR2: SEHNR, FQNEAQ (reference sequence). CDR3 length: 16 amino acids. The CDR3 sequence is CASSPRGLAGVHEQYF. The CDR3 bases are TGTGCCAGCAGCCCGAGGGGACTAGCGGGAGTTCACGAGCAGTACTTC.